This record concerns one TCR beta chain sequence. The source of the sample is a study of T cell repertoires in cytomegalovirus infection. TCRdb itself ran the reads through MiXCR, one entry per CDR3 protein. The sample yields about 440,000 distinct CDR3 sequences, 30% to 40% seen once. The receptor comes from a human donor in good health (CMV status not recorded). Some clones in this sample may be carry-over from other donors' samples. Sequenced: PBMCs.

CDR3 sequence (DNA): TGTGCCAGCAGTTTTATAAGATCGGGCAGGGGATCTGCAGATACGCAGTATTTT. Protein: CASSFIRSGRGSADTQYF. V gene TRBV28 combines with J gene TRBJ2-3, with D perhaps TRBD1 (6 bases). Germline assignment: CDR1 MDHEN and CDR2 SYDVKM. CDR3 size: 18 residues. The V and J ends lost 3 bases and 4 bases respectively, with 23 bases between them.